A single T cell receptor beta chain is shown here with its context. Its antigen is unknown. Fresh peripheral blood, under 13 ml, yielded the PBMCs. Amplified TCR beta CDR3 regions derived from RNA transcripts. In the first-round RT-PCR of the TCR CDR3, the HTBI primer set was used. In TCRdb, the multiplex PCR reads were re-called with MiXCR into one record per CDR3 protein. The sample lists roughly 640,000 distinct CDR3 sequences, more than 15% seen once, with roughly 3.3% in the top ten. The germline gives CDR1 SGHRS, CDR2 YFSETQ. Unmatched junction bases numbered 5, after V lost 3 bases and J lost 4 bases. This CDR3 spans 14 amino acids. The data are from a study of T cells in Graves' hyperthyroidism and ophthalmopathy. The wider study: Peripheral blood specimens were obtained at initial diagnosis, prior to any treatment.

Study results and caveats: A model of 13 V-J pairs discriminated ophthalmopathy from stable hyperthyroidism. Median prediction lead before ophthalmopathy onset was about 6.3 months with the model.

This clonotype originated in a woman aged 40 to 49 with Graves' ophthalmopathy. The specimen sequenced was blood. The chain combines TRBV5-1 with TRBJ1-1; 8 nucleotides agree with TRBD1. The CDR3 sequence: CASSSGQVATEAFF. The CDR3 DNA reads as TGCGCCAGCAGCTCGGGACAGGTGGCCACTGAAGCTTTCTTT. Full variable domain (outside the CDR3, taken from reference TRBV5-1 and TRBJ1-1): KAGVTQTPRYLIKTRGQQVTLSCSPISGHRSVSWYQQTPGQGLQFLFEYFSETQRNKGNFPGRFSGRQFSNSRSEMNVSTLELGDSALYLCASSSGQVATEAFFGQGTRLTVV.